This TCR beta chain was identified in a study of T cells after yellow fever vaccination. V lost 4 bases and J lost 8; bases outside the gene matches: 10. The germline gives CDR1 SGHRS, CDR2 YFSETQ. The CDR3 has 15 residues. This clonotype was seen a few times. The target antigen is unknown. Study results and caveats: A small share of clonotypes appeared in both CD4 and CD8 compartments. Post-booster samples contained most primary-vaccination clones (around 95% CD4, roughly 88% CD8).

Making TCR cDNA involved 5'RACE template switching, which added UMIs and a universal primer site. TCRdb ran MiXCR on the 5' RACE reads and lists one entry per CDR3 protein. The sample lists a few hundred thousand distinct CDR3 sequences, under 9% occurring once. This TCR was sampled from a man aged 18 to 35 who received the YFV17D yellow fever vaccine. Source: CD4+ T cells sorted from PBMCs, taken 5 days after the yellow fever booster vaccination. The chain has TRBV5-1 and TRBJ2-2; 8 bases align to TRBD1. Written as DNA, the CDR3 is TGCGCCAGCAGCAACCGCGACAGGGGAAGGGGGGAGCTGTTTTTT. This translates into CASSNRDRGRGELFF.